The 16 T cell receptor beta chains below all came from one sample that was sequenced in a study of T cell changes during pregnancy in multiple sclerosis. Produced via immunoSEQ multiplex PCR; TCRdb's table is partial and in-frame only. The sample contains 90,000 to 120,000 clones, 94% of which appear only once. This sample comprised peripheral blood, obtained before pregnancy. All receptors derive from a female donor with multiple sclerosis, enrolled in a pregnancy study.

The rearrangement joins TRBV5-1 to TRBJ1-5; maybe TRBD1 (5 bases). CDR3 length equals 15 residues. V was trimmed by 0 bases and J by 4 bases, leaving 11 bases between them. Germline assignment: CDR1 SGHRS and CDR2 YFSETQ. This CDR3 is CASSLVPGPNQPQHF. The CDR3 region has the DNA TGCGCCAGCAGCTTGGTTCCAGGGCCGAATCAGCCCCAGCATTTT.

This clone has just one count. J is TRBJ2-7 and V is TRBV7-8; TRBD2 is a possible D gene (6 bases). There are 15 residues in the CDR3. The germline V and J ends were trimmed by 0 bases and 1 base, with 10 bases remaining between them. The germline V gene has CDR1 SGHVS and CDR2 FQNEAQ. DNA for the CDR3: TGTGCCAGCAGCTTAGCGGGGGGAGGTTCCTACGAGCAGTACTTC. Translated, it gives CASSLAGGGSYEQYF.

This chain uses TRBV5-6 with TRBJ1-2; D remains unclear. The V end was cut by 5 bases, the J end by 8 bases, with 13 bases between. Germline CDR1 and CDR2: SGHDT and YYEEEE. The CDR3 extends over 12 amino acids. The CDR3 DNA reads as TGTGCCAGCAGTAGGCGGGGAATGGGCTACACCTTC. This encodes CASSRRGMGYTF.

The chain recombines TRBV19 with TRBJ2-7; 9 bases fit TRBD2. CDR3 size: 20 residues. V lost 6 bases to trimming and J lost 2 bases; unmatched junction nucleotides: 23. CDR1 is LNHDA and CDR2 is SQIVND in the germline V gene (reference sequence). The CDR3: CASSPSRGGRAKRSPYEQYF. CDR3 bases: TGTGCCAGTAGCCCCTCCCGGGGCGGGAGGGCCAAGAGATCCCCCTACGAGCAGTACTTC.

This clone was seen just once. The chain employs TRBV27 and TRBJ2-7; D gene unclear. There are 16 residues in the CDR3. Trimming left V 5 bases short and J 1 base short, with 18 bases between. Germline CDR1 MNHEY, CDR2 SMNVEV (reference sequence). In DNA form, the CDR3 reads TGTGCCAGCAGTCCCTCGGGTGGCACCCTTTCCTACGAGCAGTACTTC. Translated, it gives CASSPSGGTLSYEQYF.

The chain employs TRBV11-2 and TRBJ2-3; 7 bases line up with TRBD1. There are 15 residues in the CDR3. The junction had 7 bases not matched to a gene; V was cut back by 5 bases and J by 2 bases. Germline assignment: CDR1 SGHAT and CDR2 FQNNGV. CDR3 in DNA: TGTGCCAGCAGCCCAACGACAGGGACCACAGATACGCAGTATTTT. Translating it yields CASSPTTGTTDTQYF.

About this clone itself: Likely a read error: the CDR3 ends without its conserved phenylalanine or tryptophan. The DNA is omitted, as the CDR3 cannot be located on it reliably, and the CDR3 follows TCRdb's listing. This chain links TRBV7-9 with TRBJ1-2; TRBD1, the table's D call, was not compared with the DNA. Germline CDR1 is SEHNR and CDR2 is FQNEAQ (reference sequence). From its first to its last residue, the CDR3 has 13 amino acids. The chain's CDR3 is CASSLLTGTSYSI.

This clone has only a few counts. The chain combines TRBV6-1 with TRBJ1-2, with 8 bases that match TRBD1. The V gene end was trimmed by 7 bases and the J gene end by 5 bases; junction bases not matched to a gene: 12. The CDR3 totals 15 residues. Germline lookup yields CDR1 MNHNS and CDR2 SASEGT. The CDR3 DNA reads TGTGCCAGCAACGAAATGGGGACAGGCGGTTATGGCTACACCTTC. It yields the protein CASNEMGTGGYGYTF.

This chain joins TRBV19 and TRBJ1-2, with 9 positions matching TRBD1. The CDR3 length is 14 residues. Trimming removed 7 bases from V and 4 bases from J; junction bases left unmatched: 7. Germline V gene lookup returns CDR1 LNHDA and CDR2 SQIVND (reference sequence). As DNA, the CDR3 is TGTGCCAGTAAGGAGTGGGACAGGGCCTATGGCTACACCTTC. It yields the protein CASKEWDRAYGYTF.

The chain carries TRBV5-1 and TRBJ1-1; D unresolved. Trimming took 4 bases from V and 10 from J, leaving 14 bases between them. Germline V gene sequence: CDR1 SGHRS, CDR2 YFSETQ. The CDR3 contains 12 residues. Here the CDR3 DNA reads TGCGCCAGCAGCCCGGCCGGGGAGGCAGCTTTCTTT. Amino acids: CASSPAGEAAFF. Using reference TRBV5-1 and TRBJ1-1 for the parts outside the CDR3, the full variable domain is KAGVTQTPRYLIKTRGQQVTLSCSPISGHRSVSWYQQTPGQGLQFLFEYFSETQRNKGNFPGRFSGRQFSNSRSEMNVSTLELGDSALYLCASSPAGEAAFFGQGTRLTVV.

The V and J genes are TRBV29-1 and TRBJ1-2, with D hard to call. Trimming stripped 7 bases from V and 1 base from J, with 7 bases between. The CDR3 consists of 11 residues. Per the germline V gene, CDR1 is SQVTM and CDR2 is ANQGSEA. The CDR3 DNA reads as TGCAGCGCAGAATATAACTATGGCTACACCTTC. Encoded protein: CSAEYNYGYTF.

The chain uses TRBV27 and TRBJ2-1; the match to TRBD1 covers 9 bases. The CDR3 sequence is 15 residues long. Germline V lookup: CDR1 MNHEY, CDR2 SMNVEV (reference sequence). V was clipped by 4 bases and J by 5 bases; unmatched bases: 6. The CDR3 reads CASSYGTGFNNEQFF. DNA for the CDR3: TGTGCCAGCAGTTATGGGACAGGGTTTAACAATGAGCAGTTCTTC.

This clone was seen once. The gene calls are TRBV11-2 and TRBJ1-4, with no clear D. This CDR3 region has 16 residues. CDR1 SGHAT and CDR2 FQNNGV come from the germline V gene. V lost 1 base and J 3 bases, leaving 12 bases between the germline ends. CDR3 amino acids: CASSLGSGRSNEKLFF. CDR3 in DNA: TGTGCCAGCAGCTTAGGGTCAGGCCGATCTAATGAAAAACTGTTTTTT.

The rearrangement links TRBV4-1 to TRBJ1-5; no firm D call. V shed 1 base and J shed 0 bases, with 7 bases lying between them. The CDR3 contains 15 residues. Germline assignment: CDR1 MGHRA and CDR2 YSYEKL. The CDR3 is CASSQVGSSNQPQHF. DNA of the CDR3: TGCGCCAGCAGCCAAGTAGGGAGTAGCAATCAGCCCCAGCATTTT.

V gene TRBV30 combines with J gene TRBJ1-5, with a tentative D call TRBD1 (5 bases). This CDR3 contains 17 residues. With 0 bases removed from V and 1 base from J, the gap between germline ends came to 16 bases. Germline V gene sequence: CDR1 GTSNPN, CDR2 SVGIG (reference sequence). The CDR3 reads CAWSVNLQGVSNQPQHF. Here the CDR3 DNA reads TGTGCCTGGAGTGTAAACCTTCAGGGTGTAAGCAATCAGCCCCAGCATTTT.

The genes are TRBV2 and TRBJ1-5; 11 bases are shared with TRBD1. The V gene end was trimmed by 5 bases and the J gene end by 7 bases; junction bases not matched to a gene: 4. CDR3 length equals 14 residues. Germline CDR1 and CDR2: SNHLY and FYNNEI. The CDR3 sequence is CASSSGTGGQPQHF. The CDR3 coding sequence is TGTGCCAGCAGTTCGGGGACAGGGGGGCAGCCCCAGCATTTT.